One T cell receptor beta chain is described in this entry. It has no known antigen specificity. No much larger clone exists at a distance of one base, and base qualities are not known. The immunoSEQ Assay was used to sequence TCRbeta CDR3 regions. After extraction, genomic DNA underwent amplification by bias-controlled multiplex PCR, followed by high-throughput sequencing. Turning to the authors' computational methods: Collapsing and filtering of sequences were performed to quantify the absolute abundance of each unique TCRbeta CDR3 region. T cell fraction was estimated by normalizing TCRbeta template counts to usable DNA, with usable DNA measured through amplification of reference genes found in all nucleated cells. Repertoire TCRs were annotated as SARS-CoV-2-specific by exact matching of V gene, CDR3 amino acid sequence and J gene to a known reactive TCR set. MIRA supplied the reference SARS-CoV-2 TCR set, which was filtered for enrichment in COVID-19-positive ImmuneCODE repertoires so that public or cross-reactive TCRs were removed. Based on the MIRA antigens, annotated TCRs were further analysed at the level of specific ORF or position within ORF. Breadth was defined as the number of annotated unique rearrangements divided by the total number of unique productive rearrangements, and depth was defined as the summed frequency of the annotated unique rearrangements. Two-sided Wilcoxon rank-sum tests were applied when comparing TCR breadth between groups. This immuneACCESS table, as held by TCRdb, lists in-frame sequences with V and J called but not all clones. Of the missing ones, under half trace to an unresolved V gene in checked studies; the others have no known cause. V, J and clone size reflect that table, while D and trimming were determined from the DNA. Recorded for this sample are about 500,000 clones; approximately 90% of them occurred a single time. The ten largest clones represent 1.7% of the sample.

This sample is drawn from a study of Ad26.COV2.S vaccination and SARS-CoV-2 variants (dated by TCRdb to 2020 to 2023). As for the study more broadly: Donors in the vaccine arm were drawn from COV1001, a phase I-IIa trial of Ad26.COV2.S in healthy adults that was multicentre, randomized, double-blind and placebo-controlled. The specificity and breadth of SARS-CoV-2-reactive T cell receptors after Ad26.COV2.S vaccination were assessed by TCRbeta repertoire sequencing. Blinding of investigators to trial group allocation was maintained during experiments and outcome assessment. The TCR-sequenced set comprised approximately 30 samples: around 20 Ad26.COV2.S vaccine recipients, 5 placebo recipients and 8 SARS-CoV-2 convalescent individuals. Trial participants were randomized into five groups of five, in which low-dose or high-dose Ad26.COV2.S was given once or twice, or placebo was given on both occasions. Ad26.COV2.S was given intramuscularly at 5x10^10 or 1x10^11 viral particles, as a single shot or as two shots 56 days apart. What the authors observed across the whole study: Higher spike-specific TCR breadth was observed in Ad26.COV2.S recipients than in placebo recipients (P = 0.0014). After vaccination, substantial breadth of spike-specific CD8+ and CD4+ T cell responses was reported. Comparable non-spike TCR breadth was observed between vaccine and placebo recipients, consistent with only spike being contained in the vaccine. It was noted by the authors that total T cell responses may have been underestimated by the TCR breadth and depth analyses. The study was not powered to compare responses between vaccine doses or regimens.

Measured from the cysteine to the phenylalanine, the CDR3 is 13 residues long. Only the CDR3 region is kept as DNA, spanning 39 bases read in frame from base 1. Trimming removed 1 base from V and 4 bases from J, leaving 7 bases between the germline ends. From the germline V gene, CDR1 is SGHTA and CDR2 is FQGNSA. The treatment or condition label on this specimen signifies: roughly 20 received Ad26.COV2.S at low or high dose, single or two shots; roughly five received placebo; per-sample allocation not given. Repertoires of vaccine and placebo recipients were sequenced from samples taken on day 63 after the first injection. Cohort 1b enrolled 25 to 30 adults aged 18-55 years at a single site in Boston, USA, between 29 July and 7 August 2020. As a vaccine, Ad26.COV2.S was a replication-incompetent adenovirus type 26 vector that expressed a prefusion-stabilized SARS-CoV-2 spike protein derived from the original Wuhan strain.

The clonotype originates from a person between 18 and 65 years old who received the Ad26.COV2.S COVID-19 vaccine or a placebo. The sequence joins TRBV7-2 to TRBJ1-2, with no confidently assigned D gene. The sequencing used peripheral blood, collected in a trial of Ad26.COV2.S vaccine versus placebo. The nucleotide sequence reads as follows: TGTGCCAGCAGCTTAGTTTTTGGCTATGGCTACACCTTC. It codes for CASSLVFGYGYTF.